This T cell receptor beta chain was observed in a study of T cell responses to AZD1222 COVID-19 vaccine. Trimming pared 3 bases from V and 0 bases from J, leaving 12 bases between. This CDR3 is 15 amino acids long. Looked up from germline, CDR1 is ENHRY and CDR2 is SYGVKD. Only in-frame clones appear in the TCRdb table, and some are missing; sequencing was by immunoSEQ multiplex PCR. The sample yields 150,000 to 200,000 clones, less than 95% seen once. This receptor was taken from an adult in good health. V gene TRBV10-3 combines with J gene TRBJ2-7; a possible D gene is TRBD1 (5 bases). The sequenced sample was peripheral blood, obtained on day 0 of AZD1222 vaccination. The CDR3 DNA reads as TGTGCCATCAGTGACAGGGTATCAGACTCCTACGAGCAGTACTTC. This translates into CAISDRVSDSYEQYF.